This entry concerns a single TCR beta chain. The CDR3 consists of 13 residues. Trimming stripped 3 bases from V and 1 base from J, with 9 bases between. Germline assignment: CDR1 SQVTM and CDR2 ANQGSEA. The sample comes from a study of blood T cell repertoires in COVID-19. Study as a whole: Acute-phase and convalescent COVID-19 samples originated in the United States, Italy and Spain.

Original processing notes: The assay estimated nucleated cells by amplifying reference gene primers. The protocol was immunoSEQ multiplex PCR, while the TCRdb copy is restricted to in-frame clones and leaves out a portion. The V and J calls and clone size come from that table; D and trimming were worked out from the DNA. The sample comprises about 180,000 clones, approximately 88% of which are singletons, and 4% to 5% rests with the top ten. This clonotype was sampled from a woman between 25 and 40 years old with acute or convalescent COVID-19. Specimen: peripheral blood. The chain uses TRBV29-1 and TRBJ1-1; no firm D call. CDR3 nucleotides: TGCAGCGTTGAGCCTAGGCCGAACACTGAAGCTTTCTTT. Translation: CSVEPRPNTEAFF.